The T cell receptor (beta chain) under discussion was sequenced for a study of blood T cell repertoires in COVID-19. Deletions cut 6 bases from V and 1 base from J, with 12 bases between. Germline CDR1 reads LNHDA; CDR2 reads SQIVND (reference sequence). The CDR3 consists of 15 residues. This clone has a handful of counts. Sequencing used immunoSEQ multiplex PCR; TCRdb keeps in-frame clones, though not all of them. The sample consists of some 150,000 clones, around 80% of them appearing once. This TCR was recovered from a man between 50 and 59 years old who had recovered from COVID-19. The chain recombines TRBV19 with TRBJ2-2, with D perhaps TRBD1 (5 bases). Sequences were obtained from PBMCs or T cells enriched from blood (not recorded which). The CDR3 nucleotides read TGTGCCAGTAGGACGACGGACAAGAACACCGGGGAGCTGTTTTTT. It encodes CASRTTDKNTGELFF.